These 3 T cell receptor beta chains share one sample of origin, sequenced in a study of OX40 agonist ivuxolimab in advanced cancers. Some clones are missing from TCRdb's copy, which holds only in-frame ones; the method was immunoSEQ multiplex PCR. The table lists more than 45,000 clones, about 84% of them singletons, with under 3% in the top ten. The sample consisted of CD4+ or CD8+ T cells sorted from blood, taken in a trial of the OX40 agonist ivuxolimab. The receptors come from an adult with an advanced solid tumor such as melanoma, head and neck, liver or kidney cancer.

The rearrangement joins TRBV5-1 to TRBJ2-1; the match to TRBD2 covers 7 bases. Trimming removed 0 bases from V and 4 bases from J; junction bases left unmatched: 7. The CDR3 is 16 amino acids. The V gene's germline CDR1 is SGHRS and CDR2 YFSETQ. The CDR3 DNA follows: TGCGCCAGCAGCTTGGAAGGGAGGGGCGGGTACAATGAGCAGTTCTTC. Its translation: CASSLEGRGGYNEQFF.

The gene calls are TRBV6-5 and TRBJ2-7; D is unclear. Germline-derived CDR1 and CDR2 are MNHEY and SVGAGI. CDR3 length equals 12 residues. V dropped 1 base and J dropped 3 bases, with 4 bases sitting between them. The CDR3 DNA is TGTGCCAGCAGTTACTGGGGCTACGAGCAGTACTTC. Its protein is CASSYWGYEQYF.

This clone was detected only a few times. As DNA, the CDR3 is TGTGCCAGCAGCCAAGATCGCGGGACCCAAGAGACCCAGTACTTC. Residues: CASSQDRGTQETQYF. The V and J genes are TRBV14 and TRBJ2-5, with D maybe TRBD2 (6 bases). CDR1 is SGHDN and CDR2 is FVKESK in the germline V gene. Trimming stripped 0 bases from V and 1 base from J, with 9 bases between. The CDR3 runs 15 residues. Full variable domain (outside the CDR3, taken from reference TRBV14 and TRBJ2-5): EAGVTQFPSHSVIEKGQTVTLRCDPISGHDNLYWYRRVMGKEIKFLLHFVKESKQDESGMPNNRFLAERTGGTYSTLKVQPAELEDSGVYFCASSQDRGTQETQYFGPGTRLLVL.